One and the same sample provided the 7 T cell receptor beta chains below, sequenced in a study of CD8 T cells in Susac syndrome. The authors reverse transcribed about 0.5 to 1 ug RNA with random hexamers. TCRdb analysed the immunoSEQ multiplex PCR reads with MiXCR anew, one entry per CDR3 protein. Of under 150,000 distinct CDR3 sequences detected, about 95% appear once; the ten largest clones hold 0.14%. Input material: CD4+ T cells from PBMCs. The receptor set was obtained from a human donor with Susac syndrome.

The V gene is TRBV9, the J gene TRBJ2-7; tentatively, D is TRBD1 (6 bases). CDR1 and CDR2 (germline): SGDLS, YYNGEE. V was pared by 2 bases and J by 7 bases, with 16 bases between. This CDR3 is built from 14 residues. CDR3 region: CASSVAPATGEQYF. CDR3 nucleotide sequence: TGTGCCAGCAGCGTGGCACCTGCCACAGGGGAGCAGTACTTC.

The chain recombines TRBV20-1 with TRBJ2-7, with D perhaps TRBD2 (5 bases). The CDR3 runs 14 residues. With 1 base removed from V and 0 bases from J, the gap between germline ends came to 10 bases. Germline CDR1 reads DFQATT; CDR2 reads SNEGSKA (reference sequence). Here the CDR3 reads CSARVASGSYEQYF. The CDR3 DNA reads TGCAGTGCTAGAGTAGCGAGCGGCTCCTACGAGCAGTACTTC.

Only a few counts were recorded for this clonotype. The chain carries TRBV3-1 and TRBJ2-5, with D perhaps matching TRBD2 (5 bases). Germline V gene data show CDR1 as LGHDT and CDR2 as YNNKEL (reference sequence). Trimming stripped 5 bases from V and 4 bases from J, with 8 bases between. The CDR3 consists of 12 residues. CDR3 amino acids: CASSSGLETQYF. The CDR3, as DNA: TGTGCCAGCAGCTCCGGACTAGAGACCCAGTACTTC.

This clonotype has only one observation. The rearrangement links TRBV7-2 to TRBJ1-1; D unresolved. The germline CDR1 and CDR2 sequences are SGHTA and FQGNSA. The CDR3 extends over 14 amino acids. The V gene lost 5 bases and the J gene lost 4 bases, with 14 bases spanning the gap. This CDR3 is CASSRSGYTTEAFF. The CDR3 DNA follows: TGTGCCAGCAGCCGGTCCGGGTATACCACTGAAGCTTTCTTT.

J is TRBJ2-6 and V is TRBV9; 7 bases align to TRBD1. V lost 4 bases to trimming and J lost 0 bases; unmatched junction nucleotides: 10. Germline CDR1 is SGDLS and CDR2 is YYNGEE. The CDR3 covers 18 residues. The CDR3, as DNA: TGTGCCAGCAGCCTCCAGACAGGGAGAGGCTCTGGGGCCAACGTCCTGACTTTC. It encodes CASSLQTGRGSGANVLTF. Supplemented by reference TRBV9 and TRBJ2-6, the full variable domain reads DSGVTQTPKHLITATGQRVTLRCSPRSGDLSVYWYQQSLDQGLQFLIQYYNGEERAKGNILERFSAQQFPDLHSELNLSSLELGDSALYFCASSLQTGRGSGANVLTFGAGSRLTVL.

This clonotype has just one count. J is TRBJ2-7 and V is TRBV20-1, with D maybe TRBD1 (5 bases). Trimming left V 3 bases short and J 6 bases short, with 15 bases between. Germline CDR1 reads DFQATT; CDR2 reads SNEGSKA (reference sequence). CDR3 size: 13 residues. The CDR3 here is CSARRQKAVEQYF. The CDR3 DNA follows: TGCAGTGCTAGGCGACAGAAGGCTGTCGAGCAGTACTTC.

This clonotype was recorded only once. This chain connects TRBV7-9 to TRBJ2-7; D is unclear. The CDR3 contains 12 residues. The V gene's germline CDR1 is SEHNR and CDR2 FQNEAQ (reference sequence). Trimming left V 4 bases short and J 3 bases short, with 7 bases between. For the CDR3, the DNA is TGTGCCAGCAGCTCCGTCTACTACGAGCAGTACTTC. It encodes CASSSVYYEQYF.